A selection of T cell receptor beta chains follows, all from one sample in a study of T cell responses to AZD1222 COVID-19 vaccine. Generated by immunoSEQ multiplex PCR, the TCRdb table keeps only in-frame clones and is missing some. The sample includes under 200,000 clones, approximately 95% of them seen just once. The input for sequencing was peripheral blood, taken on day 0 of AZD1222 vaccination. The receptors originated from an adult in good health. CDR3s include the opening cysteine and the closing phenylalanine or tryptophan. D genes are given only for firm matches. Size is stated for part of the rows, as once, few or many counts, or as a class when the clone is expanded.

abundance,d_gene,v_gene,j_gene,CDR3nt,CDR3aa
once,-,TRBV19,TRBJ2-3,TGTGCCAGTAGTATGAGCACAGATACGCAGTATTTT,CASSMSTDTQYF
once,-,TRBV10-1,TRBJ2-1,TGCGCCAGCAGTGAGTCCGTGACAATTAATGAGCAGTTCTTC,CASSESVTINEQFF
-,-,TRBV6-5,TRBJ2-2,TGTGCCAGCAGCCCCACCAGAGACACCGGGGAGCTGTTTTTT,CASSPTRDTGELFF
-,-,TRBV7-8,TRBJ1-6,TGTGCCAGCAGCTTAGACAACGTCAGGGTTGGGGCCCTCCACTTT,CASSLDNVRVGALHF
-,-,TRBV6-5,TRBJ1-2,TGTGCCAGCAGTTACCCCTCCGCCCCGGCGCGGGGCTACACCTTC,CASSYPSAPARGYTF
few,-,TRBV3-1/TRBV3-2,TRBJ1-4,TGTGCCAGCAGCCAGGGCCCGTTCGATCGTGAAAAACTGTTTTTT,CASSQGPFDREKLFF
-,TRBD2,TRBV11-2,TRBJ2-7,TGTGCCAGCAGCTTCTTTAGCGGGACTTCGGCGAGGGAGCAGTACTTC,CASSFFSGTSAREQYF
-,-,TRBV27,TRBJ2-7,TGTGCCAGCAGTTCCGGGATGGGCAGAAGCTCCTACGAGCAGTACTTC,CASSSGMGRSSYEQYF
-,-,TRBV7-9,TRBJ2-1,TGTGCCAGCAGCTTACCTACTGAGCAGTTCTTC,CASSLPTEQFF
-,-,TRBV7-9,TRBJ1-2,TGTGCCAGCAGTTTTGGGACACCCGGAAAAAGGACTAACTATGGCTACACCTTC,CASSFGTPGKRTNYGYTF
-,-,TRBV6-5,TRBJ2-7,TGTGCCAGCAGACTATATGACAGGCTCTACGAGCAGTACTTC,CASRLYDRLYEQYF
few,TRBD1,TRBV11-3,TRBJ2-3,TGTGCCAGCAGCCTACAGACAGGGGGCACAGATACGCAGTATTTT,CASSLQTGGTDTQYF
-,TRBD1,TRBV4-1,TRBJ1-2,TGCGCCAGCAGCCCTCGGGAACAGGGGGAATCCTATGGCTACACCTTC,CASSPREQGESYGYTF
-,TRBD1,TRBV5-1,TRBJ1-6,TGCGCCAGCAGCTTGTACGGACAGGGTAGAGGGTCACCCCTCCACTTT,CASSLYGQGRGSPLHF
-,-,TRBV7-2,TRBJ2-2,TGTGCCAGCAGCTTAGGGCGAAGCATCGGCACCGGGGAGCTGTTTTTT,CASSLGRSIGTGELFF
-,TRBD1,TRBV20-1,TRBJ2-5,TGCAGTGCTAGTTCGGGACAGCTAAAAGAGACCCAGTACTTC,CSASSGQLKETQYF
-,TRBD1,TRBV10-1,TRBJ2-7,TGCGCCAGCAGTGAGTCGTGGGACAGCTCCTACGAGCAGTACTTC,CASSESWDSSYEQYF
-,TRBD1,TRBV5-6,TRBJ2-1,TGTGCCAGCAGCATACGGACAGGGGGCCTGATTGTGGGAATGGATGAGCAGTTCTTC,CASSIRTGGLIVGMDEQFF
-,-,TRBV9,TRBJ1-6,TGTGCCAGCAGCGGAGGGGGAAGATCACCCCTCCACTTT,CASSGGGRSPLHF
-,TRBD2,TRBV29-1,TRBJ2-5,TGCAGCGTTGTAGGGCTAGCGGATCAAGAGACCCAGTACTTC,CSVVGLADQETQYF
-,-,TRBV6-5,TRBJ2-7,TGTGCCAGCAGTTACTCGGGGGCCTACGAGCAGTACTTC,CASSYSGAYEQYF
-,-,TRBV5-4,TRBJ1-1,TGTGCCAGCAGCTTGGCAGGAGCCAGACAATACACTGAAGCTTTCTTT,CASSLAGARQYTEAFF
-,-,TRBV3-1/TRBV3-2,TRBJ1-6,TGTGCCAGCAGCCGAGGAACTTTATCAGCCCGGCGGGTCCAGACACCCCTCCACTTT,CASSRGTLSARRVQTPLHF
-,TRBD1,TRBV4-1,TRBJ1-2,TGCGCCAGCAGCAAAACGGGACAGGACTATGGCTACACCTTC,CASSKTGQDYGYTF
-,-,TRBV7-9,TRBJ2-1,TGTGCCAGCAGCTTAACCCTAGCTTCCTACAATGAGCAGTTCTTC,CASSLTLASYNEQFF
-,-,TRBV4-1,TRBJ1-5,TGCGCCAGCAGCCGCGATTGGGAGGGCAATCAGCCCCAGCATTTT,CASSRDWEGNQPQHF
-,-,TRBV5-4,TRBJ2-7,-,CASSFGSGYEQYF
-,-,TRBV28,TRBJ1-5,TGTGCCAGCAGTTTGGCGGGGTCGGATCAGCCCCAGCATTTT,CASSLAGSDQPQHF
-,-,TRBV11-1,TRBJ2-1,TGTGCCAGCAGCGACGGACAGACCTACAATGAGCAGTTCTTC,CASSDGQTYNEQFF
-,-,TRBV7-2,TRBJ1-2,TGTGCCAGCAGTCTCGATGGGGGGCAGTATGGCTACACCTTC,CASSLDGGQYGYTF
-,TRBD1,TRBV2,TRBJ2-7,TGTGCCAGCAGTGAGGACAGGGTCCCCTCCTACGAGCAGTACTTC,CASSEDRVPSYEQYF
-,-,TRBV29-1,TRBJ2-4,TGCAGCGTCCGAAAGGAGGGGGGAAACATTCAGTACTTC,CSVRKEGGNIQYF
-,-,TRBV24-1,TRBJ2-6,TGTGCCACCAGTCCAACGGGGACTGGGGCCAACGTCCTGACTTTC,CATSPTGTGANVLTF
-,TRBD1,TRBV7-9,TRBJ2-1,TGTGCCAGCAGCACGAAGGGCGGACAGGGTTACAATGAGCAGTTCTTC,CASSTKGGQGYNEQFF
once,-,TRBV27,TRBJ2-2,TGTGCCAGCAGCATCCGGGGCGGGTTCTTTACCTCGAACACCGGGGAGCTGTTTTTT,CASSIRGGFFTSNTGELFF
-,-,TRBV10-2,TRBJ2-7,TGCGCCAGCAGTGATAGTTCTTTGGGCGGGCAGTACTTC,CASSDSSLGGQYF
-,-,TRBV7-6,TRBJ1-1,TGTGCCAGCAGCTTAGGGCAGGGACAACAGTCAAACACTGAAGCTTTCTTT,CASSLGQGQQSNTEAFF
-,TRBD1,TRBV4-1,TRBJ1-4,TGCGCCAGCAGCCAAGAGGAACCTTTCCCGGACAGGGTTGATCTGTTTTTT,CASSQEEPFPDRVDLFF
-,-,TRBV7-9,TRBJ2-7,TGTGCCAGCAGCCGGCGGGACTTGGGCTACGAGCAGTACTTC,CASSRRDLGYEQYF
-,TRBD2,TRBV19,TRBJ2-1,TGTGCCAGTAGCTCAAGGGCTAGCGGGCAAAACAATGAGCAGTTCTTC,CASSSRASGQNNEQFF
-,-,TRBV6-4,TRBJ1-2,TGTGCCAGCAGTGACACCGGACAGTACCCCTATGGCTACACCTTC,CASSDTGQYPYGYTF
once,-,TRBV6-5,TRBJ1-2,TGTGCCAGCAGTTACCCAAACCAAGGGGGAAACTATGGCTACACCTTC,CASSYPNQGGNYGYTF
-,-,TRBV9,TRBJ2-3,TGTGCCAGCAGCGTAACTCCGGGATCTCAGTCAGATACGCAGTATTTT,CASSVTPGSQSDTQYF
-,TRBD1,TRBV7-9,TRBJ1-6,TGTGCCAGCAGCTTCCAACAGGGGCCTAATAATTCACCCCTCCACTTT,CASSFQQGPNNSPLHF
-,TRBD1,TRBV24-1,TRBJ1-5,TGTGCCACCAGTGATGGCAGGGGGAATCAGCCCCAGCATTTT,CATSDGRGNQPQHF
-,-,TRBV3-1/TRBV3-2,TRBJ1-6,TGTGCCAGCAGCGCCGAGGGTGAGGCCCTCCACTTT,CASSAEGEALHF
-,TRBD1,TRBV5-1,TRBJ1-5,TGCGCCAGCAGCCCGACAGGGGATCAGCCCCAGCATTTT,CASSPTGDQPQHF
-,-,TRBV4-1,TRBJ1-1,TGCGCCAGCAGCCAAGATGGTGAGAGGGGCTATGGGAACACTGAAGCTTTCTTT,CASSQDGERGYGNTEAFF
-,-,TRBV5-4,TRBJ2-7,TGTGCCAGCAGCTTGACCGGGACACCCACCTACGAGCAGTACTTC,CASSLTGTPTYEQYF
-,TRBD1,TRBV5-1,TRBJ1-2,TGCGCCAGCAGCTTGAGCGGGACAGGGTTTGGCTACACCTTC,CASSLSGTGFGYTF
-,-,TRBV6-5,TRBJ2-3,TGTGCCAGCAGTTACGAGGGACCCCGAGTAACAGATACGCAGTATTTT,CASSYEGPRVTDTQYF
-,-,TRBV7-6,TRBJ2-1,TGTGCCAGCAGTATGAAGGGGGAGAAATACAATGAGCAGTTCTTC,CASSMKGEKYNEQFF
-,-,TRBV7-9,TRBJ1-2,TGTGCCAGCAGCTTGACTAACTATGGCTACACCTTC,CASSLTNYGYTF
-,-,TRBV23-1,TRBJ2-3,TGCGCCAGCAGCGGACAAGGGTGCACAGATACGCAGTATTTT,CASSGQGCTDTQYF
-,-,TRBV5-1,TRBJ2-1,TGCGCCAGCAGCTTGGGTACAGCCTACAATGAGCAGTTCTTC,CASSLGTAYNEQFF